Below are 10 T cell receptor beta chains sequenced from a single sample in a study of blood T cells in healthy people across ages (dated by TCRdb to 2013 to 2016). The library was made by 5' RACE. TCRdb names Illumina HiSeq 2500 as the instrument used. The second PCR ran for about 6 to 12 cycles and used a J-beta primer mix along with a sample-barcoded 5' primer. TCRdb redid the processing of the public reads, applying fastp at Q25 and MiXCR, and retained in-frame beta chains. Identical CDR3 proteins give one entry, which carries the most common genes and DNA. The sample table holds about 1.6 million distinct CDR3 sequences, of which around 35% were seen once. The ten largest clonotypes hold around 11% of the sample. Material for sequencing was blood. The receptors were gathered from a woman in her twenties or thirties in good health.

The chain joins TRBV5-1 to TRBJ2-1; D may be TRBD1 (5 bases). V lost 6 bases, J lost 4 bases, and 11 bases lay in between. From germline, CDR1 is SGHRS and CDR2 YFSETQ. This CDR3 is built from 13 residues. The CDR3 region has the DNA TGCGCCAGCAACAAACAGGATTACAATGAGCAGTTCTTC. It translates to CASNKQDYNEQFF.

CDR3 coding DNA: TGTGCCAGCAGCCCCCGGGGAGCGGGGGGATTAGATACGCAGTATTTT. Translating gives CASSPRGAGGLDTQYF. The chain employs TRBV9 and TRBJ2-3, with 9 bases lining up with TRBD2. The CDR3 loop spans 16 amino acids. Trimming at V came to 4 bases and at J to 5 bases, leaving 11 bases not matched to a gene. Looked up from germline, CDR1 is SGDLS and CDR2 is YYNGEE.

The rearrangement uses TRBV7-9 and TRBJ1-4; 8 bases fit TRBD1. Germline V gives CDR1 SEHNR, CDR2 FQNEAQ (reference sequence). There are 14 residues in the CDR3. V gave up 8 bases and J gave up 2 bases; unmatched junction bases: 4. CDR3 sequence: CASSQGATNEKLFF. The DNA for the CDR3 is TGTGCCAGCTCCCAGGGGGCGACTAATGAAAAACTGTTTTTT. Combining the CDR3 with reference TRBV7-9 and TRBJ1-4 gives the whole variable domain DTGVSQNPRHKITKRGQNVTFRCDPISEHNRLYWYRQTLGQGPEFLTYFQNEAQLEKSRLLSDRFSAERPKGSFSTLEIQRTEQGDSAMYLCASSQGATNEKLFFGSGTQLSVL.

This chain connects TRBV5-1 to TRBJ1-2, with D possibly matching TRBD1 (6 bases). The CDR3 spans 12 residues. V shed 0 bases and J shed 10 bases, with 10 bases lying between them. Germline CDR1 is SGHRS and CDR2 is YFSETQ. The CDR3 here is CASSLEAGDYTF. Written as DNA, the CDR3 is TGCGCCAGCAGCTTGGAGGCAGGGGACTACACCTTC. Drawing the rest from reference TRBV5-1 and TRBJ1-2, the complete variable domain is KAGVTQTPRYLIKTRGQQVTLSCSPISGHRSVSWYQQTPGQGLQFLFEYFSETQRNKGNFPGRFSGRQFSNSRSEMNVSTLELGDSALYLCASSLEAGDYTFGSGTRLTVV.

This clonotype was seen a few times. The chain has TRBV28 and TRBJ2-4; 13 bases are shared with TRBD2. There are 21 residues in the CDR3. Per germline, CDR1 MDHEN and CDR2 SYDVKM. The J segment lost 1 base and the V segment lost 1 base, leaving 13 bases of the junction unmatched. This CDR3 is CASSLYPKGLAGSRAKNIQYF. The CDR3 region has the DNA TGTGCCAGCAGTTTATACCCGAAGGGACTAGCGGGAAGTAGGGCCAAAAACATTCAGTACTTC.

In its sample, this clonotype was seen a few times. The chain links TRBV14 to TRBJ2-3, with 8 bases that match TRBD1. CDR3 size: 12 residues. Germline assignment: CDR1 SGHDN and CDR2 FVKESK. The ends lost 5 bases at V and 11 bases at J; junction bases unmatched: 6. Here the CDR3 DNA reads TGTGCCAGCAGCTACGGACAGGGAATGCAGTATTTT. Residues: CASSYGQGMQYF.

V usage is TRBV27 and J usage is TRBJ2-3; 9 bases map to TRBD2. CDR1 MNHEY and CDR2 SMNVEV come from the germline V gene (reference sequence). The trim removed 6 bases at V and 5 bases at J, leaving 12 bases unmatched. This CDR3 has 16 residues. CDR3 DNA: TGTGCCAGCAGCTCAGGGGGACTAGCCCTCTTAGATACGCAGTATTTT. It is translated as CASSSGGLALLDTQYF.

The chain has TRBV7-6 and TRBJ2-5, with 7 positions matching TRBD1. Per germline, CDR1 SGHVS and CDR2 FNYEAQ. CDR3 size: 14 residues. Trimming at V came to 4 bases and at J to 4 bases, leaving 6 bases not matched to a gene. The CDR3 coding sequence is TGTGCCAGCAGCTGGTCACAGGGGAGAGAGACCCAGTACTTC. Translation gives CASSWSQGRETQYF.

This clonotype was observed a handful of times. The gene calls are TRBV27 and TRBJ2-5, with a possible D match to TRBD1 (6 bases). The DNA end is more similar to TRBJ2-7, so the J call may be wrong. CDR1 MNHEY and CDR2 SMNVEV come from the germline V gene (reference sequence). The CDR3 totals 13 residues. CDR3 sequence (DNA): TGTGCCAGCAGTTTGAAACAGGGCCTCGAGCAGTACTTC. Its protein product is CASSLKQGLEQYF.

The sample holds many counts of this clonotype. The chain carries TRBV4-2 and TRBJ2-1; 11 bases are shared with TRBD2. With V trimmed by 1 base and J by 7 bases, 9 bases remained unmatched. The CDR3 is made up of 17 amino acids. The germline V gene encodes CDR1 LGHNA and CDR2 YNFKEQ. DNA of the CDR3: TGTGCCAGCAGCCAAGCAGCAACTAGCGGGAGAAGGAATGAGCAGTTCTTC. This sequence encodes CASSQAATSGRRNEQFF.